Listed below are T cell receptor beta chains from one sample, sequenced in a study of shared clonotypes between healthy human individuals. The method was immunoSEQ multiplex PCR; TCRdb's version includes in-frame clones alone and lacks a portion of them. The sample holds roughly 1,500,000 clones, under 99% seen once. The material sequenced was naive CD4+ T cells sorted from blood. The receptors stem from a man younger than 40 in good health. CDR3s include the opening cysteine and the closing phenylalanine or tryptophan. D genes are given only for firm matches. A clone size is listed for some rows: how often the clone was seen (once, few, many), or a class if it is expanded.

D	V	J	size	DNA	CDR3
-	TRBV14	TRBJ2-2	-	TGTGCCAGCAGCCTTGAGGGGATCGGGGAGCTGTTTTTT	CASSLEGIGELFF
TRBD2	TRBV6-1	TRBJ2-1	once	TGTGCCAGCAGTGATAGTGGGGGCGAGGCGGGAGGGCTATACAATGAGCAGTTCTTC	CASSDSGGEAGGLYNEQFF
TRBD1	TRBV5-1	TRBJ2-3	-	TGCGCCAGCAGCTTGGGGACAGGGGCCAGCACAGATACGCAGTATTTT	CASSLGTGASTDTQYF
TRBD2	TRBV7-2	TRBJ2-7	-	TGTGCCAGCAGCCAGGGGCTAGCGGGACAATACGAGCAGTACTTC	CASSQGLAGQYEQYF
-	TRBV7-2	TRBJ1-5	-	TGTGCCAGCAGCTCGCATCCGGGAGAACTAAAGCATTTT	CASSSHPGELKHF
-	TRBV2	TRBJ1-4	once	TGTGCCAGCACAATTTCTAATGAAAAACTGTTTTTT	CASTISNEKLFF
-	TRBV15	TRBJ2-7	once	TGTGCCACCAGCAGAGCTGGTACCTACGAGCAGTACTTC	CATSRAGTYEQYF
-	TRBV27	TRBJ2-7	-	TGTGCCAGCCGAAGCAGGCTACCCGCCTACGAGCAGTACTTC	CASRSRLPAYEQYF
-	TRBV30	TRBJ2-6	-	TGTGCCTGGAGTCTAGGTGGCGGGGTCTCTGGGGCCAACGTCCTGACTTTC	CAWSLGGGVSGANVLTF
TRBD2	TRBV7-9	TRBJ2-1	once	TGTGCCAGCAGCTTAGGCGCGGGAGGGCGGTACAATGAGCAGTTCTTC	CASSLGAGGRYNEQFF
-	TRBV15	TRBJ1-2	-	TGTGCCACCAGCAGAGAAAGGAACTATGGCTACACCTTC	CATSRERNYGYTF
-	TRBV2	TRBJ1-2	-	TGTGCCGGGCGGGCGGACCGCGGCCGAGTCTATGGCTACACCTTC	CAGRADRGRVYGYTF
-	TRBV6-6	TRBJ1-1	-	TGTGCCAGCAGAGGGGACCTTATGAACACTGAAGCTTTCTTT	CASRGDLMNTEAFF
-	TRBV18	TRBJ2-1	-	TGTGCCAGCTCACCTCGTCCATCCTCCTACAATGAGCAGTTCTTC	CASSPRPSSYNEQFF
TRBD1	TRBV6-1	TRBJ2-7	-	TGTGCCAGCAGTGAGACTCCGGGACAGACCTACGAGCAGTACTTC	CASSETPGQTYEQYF
TRBD1	TRBV6-5	TRBJ1-4	-	TGTGCCAGCAGTTACTCCCAGGGGGCTTTAGAAAAACTGTTTTTT	CASSYSQGALEKLFF
-	TRBV6-1	TRBJ1-5	-	TGTGCCAGCAGTGAAGAGGGGCATCAGCCCCAGCATTTT	CASSEEGHQPQHF
-	TRBV5-1	TRBJ2-2	-	TGCGCCAGCAGCTTGGGGCTAGCAGCAGGGGAGCTGTTTTTT	CASSLGLAAGELFF
-	TRBV27	TRBJ2-2	-	TGTGCCAGCAGACCTTGGGACACCGGGGAGCTGTTTTTT	CASRPWDTGELFF
-	TRBV5-1	TRBJ2-7	-	TGCGCCAGCAGCTTGATGGGGGCGGCCTACGAGCAGTACTTC	CASSLMGAAYEQYF
TRBD1	TRBV7-9	TRBJ2-7	-	TGTGCCAGCAGCTTAGTGACAGGGGGTACCTACGAGCAGTACTTC	CASSLVTGGTYEQYF
-	TRBV7-2	TRBJ1-1	once	TGTGCCAGCAGCTTTTTTCAGGGGACCATGAACACTGAAGCTTTCTTT	CASSFFQGTMNTEAFF
-	TRBV12-5	TRBJ2-5	-	TGTGCTAGTGGTCCCCGTGAAGGGACCCAGTACTTC	CASGPREGTQYF
TRBD2	TRBV7-2	TRBJ2-7	-	TGTGCCAGCAGCTTAACTAGCGGGAGGGCCAGCGAGCAGTACTTC	CASSLTSGRASEQYF
-	TRBV9	TRBJ2-5	-	TGTGCCAGCAGCCTAGACTTGCAGAGGGGAGAGACCCAGTACTTC	CASSLDLQRGETQYF
TRBD1	TRBV5-1	TRBJ1-5	-	TGCGCCAGCAGCTGGGGCGACAGGGATAGCAATCAGCCCCAGCATTTT	CASSWGDRDSNQPQHF
TRBD1	TRBV5-5	TRBJ1-1	-	TGTGCCAGCAGCCTCCCAGGGGGATGGAACACTGAAGCTTTCTTT	CASSLPGGWNTEAFF
TRBD1	TRBV28	TRBJ1-2	-	TGTGCCAGCAGTTCACAGGGGGTGGAAGGCTACACCTTC	CASSSQGVEGYTF
-	TRBV5-1	TRBJ2-3	-	TGCGCCAGCAGCTTGGACGTTAGCCACACAGATACGCAGTATTTT	CASSLDVSHTDTQYF
-	TRBV6-5	TRBJ2-5	-	TGTGCCAGCAGTTCTTCACCCAGCGGCGAGACCCAGTACTTC	CASSSSPSGETQYF
TRBD1	TRBV28	TRBJ2-7	-	TGTGCCAGCAGACTGACAGGGGGGACAAAGGAGCAGTACTTC	CASRLTGGTKEQYF
-	TRBV15	TRBJ1-3	once	TGTGCCACCAGCAGAGATGTGGGGAGCACTGGAAACACCATATATTTT	CATSRDVGSTGNTIYF
TRBD1	TRBV9	TRBJ1-5	-	TGTGCCAGCAGCACCGGGACAGCCAACAATCAGCCCCAGCATTTT	CASSTGTANNQPQHF
-	TRBV28	TRBJ2-2	-	TGTGCCAGCAGTTTATTCGGAATCGGAACCGGGGAGCTGTTTTTT	CASSLFGIGTGELFF
TRBD2	TRBV7-2	TRBJ2-7	-	TGTGCCAGCAGCTTAGCGCGTCTAGCGGGAGTCTACGAGCAGTACTTC	CASSLARLAGVYEQYF
-	TRBV19	TRBJ1-1	-	TGTGCCAGTAGTCAGGGAATCAACACTGAAGCTTTCTTT	CASSQGINTEAFF
-	TRBV2	TRBJ1-1	once	TGTGCCAGCAGTAAAACCCAAGGGACCGTGAACACTGAAGCTTTCTTT	CASSKTQGTVNTEAFF
TRBD1	TRBV18	TRBJ2-1	-	TGTGCCAGCTCACCGATCAGGGGGCCTTACGCCGATGAGCAGTTCTTC	CASSPIRGPYADEQFF
TRBD1	TRBV27	TRBJ2-7	-	TGTGCCAGCAGTTCGTCTCGCGCCGGGACAGGGAGGAGTTGGGACGAGCAGTACTTC	CASSSSRAGTGRSWDEQYF
-	TRBV5-1	TRBJ2-7	once	TGCGCCAGCAGCTTGGCCGTCTCAAGAAACGAGCAGTACTTC	CASSLAVSRNEQYF
-	TRBV28	TRBJ1-3	-	TGTGCCAGCAGTTTCAGGCAGGGACATCGACTCGGAAACACCATATATTTT	CASSFRQGHRLGNTIYF
-	TRBV7-2	TRBJ2-7	-	TGTGCCAGCAGCCCCGGCGGGGGCAGGAGGTACGAGCAGTACTTC	CASSPGGGRRYEQYF